This T cell receptor (beta chain) was sequenced in a study of cytomegalovirus exposure and HLA in healthy donors. To note about this clone: Its antigen is as yet unknown.

This table comes from immunoSEQ multiplex PCR, and its TCRdb copy is limited to in-frame clones, with some not included. The data hold 100,000 to 150,000 clones, with about 88% observed a single time. While the first cohort had 600 to 750 subjects, the donors belonged to the separate validation cohort of about 130 subjects. The CDR3 spans 14 residues. Trimming shortened V by 6 bases and J by 1 base, and 12 bases separated the two germline ends. CDR1 and CDR2 from the germline V gene are MDHEN and SYDVKM. Points from the study as a whole: The authors enumerated over 150 TCR beta chains as linked to cytomegalovirus. Most TCR sequences proved rare, with some public TCRs found in many donors.

The rearrangement links TRBV28 to TRBJ2-5; weak D call: TRBD1 (6 bases). Sequencing was performed on PBMCs. The TCR was taken from a woman between 18 and 29 years old in good health and CMV-seronegative. DNA of the CDR3: TGTGCCAGCAGCCTGCAGGGGATCCAAGAGACCCAGTACTTC. As protein: CASSLQGIQETQYF.